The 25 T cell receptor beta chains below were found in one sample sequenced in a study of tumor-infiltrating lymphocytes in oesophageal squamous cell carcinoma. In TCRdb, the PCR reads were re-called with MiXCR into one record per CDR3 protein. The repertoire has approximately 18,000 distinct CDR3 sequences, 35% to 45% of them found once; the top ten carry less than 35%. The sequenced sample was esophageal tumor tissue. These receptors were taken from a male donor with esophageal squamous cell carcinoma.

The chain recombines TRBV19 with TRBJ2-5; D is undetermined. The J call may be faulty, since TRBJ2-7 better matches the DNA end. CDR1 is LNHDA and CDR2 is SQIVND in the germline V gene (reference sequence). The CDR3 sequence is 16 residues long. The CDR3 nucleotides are TGTGCCAGTAGTAATTCGGGTCCTGTAGTTACCGACGAGCAGTACTTC. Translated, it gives CASSNSGPVVTDEQYF.

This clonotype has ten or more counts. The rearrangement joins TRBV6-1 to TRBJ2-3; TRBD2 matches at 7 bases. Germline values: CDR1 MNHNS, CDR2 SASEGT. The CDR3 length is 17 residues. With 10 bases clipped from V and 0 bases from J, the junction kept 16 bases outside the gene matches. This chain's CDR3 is CATQEGGGAGSTDTQYF. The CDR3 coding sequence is TGTGCCACCCAGGAGGGTGGGGGAGCGGGGAGCACAGATACGCAGTATTTT.

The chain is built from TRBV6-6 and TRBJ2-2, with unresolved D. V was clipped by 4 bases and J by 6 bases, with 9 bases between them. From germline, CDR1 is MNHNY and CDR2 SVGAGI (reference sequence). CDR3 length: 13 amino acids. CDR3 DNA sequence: TGTGCCAGCAGTTCCTCTAGGTCCGGGGAGCTGTTTTTT. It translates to CASSSSRSGELFF.

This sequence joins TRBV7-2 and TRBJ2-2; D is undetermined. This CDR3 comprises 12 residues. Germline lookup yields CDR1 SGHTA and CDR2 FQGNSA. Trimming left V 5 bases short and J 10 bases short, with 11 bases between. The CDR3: CASSLFPEELFF. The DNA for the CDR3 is TGTGCCAGCAGCCTGTTCCCGGAGGAGCTGTTTTTT. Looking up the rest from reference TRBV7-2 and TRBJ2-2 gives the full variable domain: GAGVSQSPSNKVTEKGKDVELRCDPISGHTALYWYRQSLGQGLEFLIYFQGNSAPDKSGLPSDRFSAERTGGSVSTLTIQRTQQEDSAVYLCASSLFPEELFFGEGSRLTVL.

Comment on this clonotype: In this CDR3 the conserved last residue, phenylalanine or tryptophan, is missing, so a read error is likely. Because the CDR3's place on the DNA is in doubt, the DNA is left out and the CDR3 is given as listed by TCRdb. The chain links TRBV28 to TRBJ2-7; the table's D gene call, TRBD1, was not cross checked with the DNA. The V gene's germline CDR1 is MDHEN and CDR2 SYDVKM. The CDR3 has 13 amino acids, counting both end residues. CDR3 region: CAGRTNYGYTFGS.

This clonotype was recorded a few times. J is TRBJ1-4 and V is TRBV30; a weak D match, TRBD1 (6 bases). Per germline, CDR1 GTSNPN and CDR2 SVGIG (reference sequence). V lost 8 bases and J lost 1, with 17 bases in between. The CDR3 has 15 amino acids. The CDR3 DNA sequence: TGTGCCATCGATCAAGGGGGGGAAACTAATGAAAAACTGTTTTTT. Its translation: CAIDQGGETNEKLFF. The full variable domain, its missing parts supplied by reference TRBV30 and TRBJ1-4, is SQTIHQWPATLVQPVGSPLSLECTVEGTSNPNLYWYRQAAGRGLQLLFYSVGIGQISSEVPQNLSASRPQDRQFILSSKKLLLSDSGFYLCAIDQGGETNEKLFFGSGTQLSVL.

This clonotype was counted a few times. DNA of the CDR3: TGTGCCAGCAGTAACGGACAGGGGATGGCTGAGCAGTTCTTC. Its translation is CASSNGQGMAEQFF. The chain carries TRBV6-6 and TRBJ2-3, with TRBD1 matching 9 bases. The J call may be incorrect, as the DNA end agrees better with TRBJ2-1. The CDR3 is 14 residues long. Germline values: CDR1 MNHNY, CDR2 SVGAGI (reference sequence).

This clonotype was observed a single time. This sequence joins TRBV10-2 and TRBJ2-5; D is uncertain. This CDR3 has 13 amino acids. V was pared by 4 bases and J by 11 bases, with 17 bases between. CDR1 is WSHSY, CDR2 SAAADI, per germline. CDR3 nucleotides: TGCGCCAGCAGTGCCAGCCTTGGAAATACGCAGTACTTC. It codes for CASSASLGNTQYF.

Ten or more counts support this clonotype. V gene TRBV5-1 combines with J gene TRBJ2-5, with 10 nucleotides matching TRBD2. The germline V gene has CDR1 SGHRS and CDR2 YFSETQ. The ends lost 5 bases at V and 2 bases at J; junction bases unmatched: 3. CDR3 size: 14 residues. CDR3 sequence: CASRLAGSQETQYF. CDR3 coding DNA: TGCGCCAGCAGACTAGCGGGGTCACAAGAGACCCAGTACTTC.

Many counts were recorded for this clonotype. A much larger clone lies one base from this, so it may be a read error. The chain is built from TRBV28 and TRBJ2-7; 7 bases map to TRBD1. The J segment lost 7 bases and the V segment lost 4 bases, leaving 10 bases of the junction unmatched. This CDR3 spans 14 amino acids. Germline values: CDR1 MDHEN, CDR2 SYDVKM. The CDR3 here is CASSWDSSYNEQYF. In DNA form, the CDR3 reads TGTGCCAGCAGTTGGGACAGCTCCTACAATGAGCAGTACTTC. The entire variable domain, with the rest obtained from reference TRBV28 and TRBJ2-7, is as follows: DVKVTQSSRYLVKRTGEKVFLECVQDMDHENMFWYRQDPGLGLRLIYFSYDVKMKEKGDIPEGYSVSREKKERFSLILESASTNQTSMYLCASSWDSSYNEQYFGPGTRLTVT.

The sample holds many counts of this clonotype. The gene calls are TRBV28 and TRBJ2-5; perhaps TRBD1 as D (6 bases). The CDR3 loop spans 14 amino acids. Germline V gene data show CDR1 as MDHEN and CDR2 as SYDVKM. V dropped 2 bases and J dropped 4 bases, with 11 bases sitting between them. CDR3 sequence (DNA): TGTGCCAGCAGTTTACTGGGGGCTGGAGAGACCCAGTACTTC. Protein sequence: CASSLLGAGETQYF.

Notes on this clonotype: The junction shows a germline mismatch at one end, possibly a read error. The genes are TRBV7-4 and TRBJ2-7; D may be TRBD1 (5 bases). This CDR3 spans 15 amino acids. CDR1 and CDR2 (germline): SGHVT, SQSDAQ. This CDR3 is CVSSPLHLGVHEQYF. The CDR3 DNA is TGTGTCAGCAGCCCGTTACACCTAGGGGTCCACGAGCAGTACTTT.

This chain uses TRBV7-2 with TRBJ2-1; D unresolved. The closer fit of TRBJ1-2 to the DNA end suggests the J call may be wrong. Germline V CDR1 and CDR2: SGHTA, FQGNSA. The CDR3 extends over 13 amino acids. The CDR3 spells CASSSGPNYGYTF. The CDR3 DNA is TGTGCCAGCAGCTCCGGACCTAACTATGGCTACACCTTC.

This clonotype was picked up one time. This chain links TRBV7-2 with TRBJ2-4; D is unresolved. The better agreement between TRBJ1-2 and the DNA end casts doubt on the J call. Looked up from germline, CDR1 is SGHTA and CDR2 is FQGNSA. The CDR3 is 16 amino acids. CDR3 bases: TGTGCCAGCAGCTACGGTGACGCTAGTGTCGTGGGTGGCTACACCTTC. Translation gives CASSYGDASVVGGYTF.

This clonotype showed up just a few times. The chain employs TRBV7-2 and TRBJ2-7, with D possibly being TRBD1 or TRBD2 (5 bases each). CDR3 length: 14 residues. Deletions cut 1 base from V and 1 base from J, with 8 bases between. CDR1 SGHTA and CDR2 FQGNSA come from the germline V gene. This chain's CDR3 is CASSLGGASYEQYF. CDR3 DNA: TGTGCCAGCAGCTTAGGAGGGGCTTCCTACGAGCAGTACTTC.

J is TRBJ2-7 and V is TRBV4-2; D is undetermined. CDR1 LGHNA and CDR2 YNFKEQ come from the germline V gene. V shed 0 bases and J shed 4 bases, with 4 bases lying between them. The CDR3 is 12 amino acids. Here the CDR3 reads CASSQDAYEQYF. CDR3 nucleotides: TGTGCCAGCAGCCAAGACGCTTACGAGCAGTACTTC.

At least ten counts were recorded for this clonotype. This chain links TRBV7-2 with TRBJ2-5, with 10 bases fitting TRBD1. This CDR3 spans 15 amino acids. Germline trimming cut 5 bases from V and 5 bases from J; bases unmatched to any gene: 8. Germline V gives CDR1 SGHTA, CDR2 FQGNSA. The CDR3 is CASSAAGQGWETQYF. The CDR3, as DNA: TGTGCCAGCAGCGCCGCGGGACAGGGGTGGGAGACCCAGTACTTC.

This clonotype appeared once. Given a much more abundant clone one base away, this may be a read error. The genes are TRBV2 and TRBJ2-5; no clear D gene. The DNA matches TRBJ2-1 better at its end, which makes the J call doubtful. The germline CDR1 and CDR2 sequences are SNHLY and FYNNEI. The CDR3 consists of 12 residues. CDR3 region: CASSLANYEQFF. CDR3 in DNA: TGTGCCAGCAGCTTAGCTAATTACGAGCAGTTCTTC.

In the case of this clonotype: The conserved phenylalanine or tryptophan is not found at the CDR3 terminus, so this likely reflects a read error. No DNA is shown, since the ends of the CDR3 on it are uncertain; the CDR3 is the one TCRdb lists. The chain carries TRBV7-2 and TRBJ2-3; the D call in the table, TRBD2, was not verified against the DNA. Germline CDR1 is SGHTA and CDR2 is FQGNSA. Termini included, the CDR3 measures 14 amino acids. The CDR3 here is CASSSTNYGYTFGP.

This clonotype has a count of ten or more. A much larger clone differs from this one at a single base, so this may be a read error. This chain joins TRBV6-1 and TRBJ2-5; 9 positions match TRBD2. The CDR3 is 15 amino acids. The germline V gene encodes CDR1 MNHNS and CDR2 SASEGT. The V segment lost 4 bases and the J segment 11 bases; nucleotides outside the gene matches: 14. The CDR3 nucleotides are TGTGCCAGCAGTGCCGCTAGCGGGGCCTACAATGAGCAGTACTTC. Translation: CASSAASGAYNEQYF.

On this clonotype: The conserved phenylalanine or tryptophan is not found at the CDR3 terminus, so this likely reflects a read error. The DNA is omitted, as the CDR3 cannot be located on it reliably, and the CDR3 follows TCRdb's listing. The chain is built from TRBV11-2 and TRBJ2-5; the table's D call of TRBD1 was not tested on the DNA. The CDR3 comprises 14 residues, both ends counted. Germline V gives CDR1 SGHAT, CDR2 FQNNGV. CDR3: CASNSLGGGLCSTS.

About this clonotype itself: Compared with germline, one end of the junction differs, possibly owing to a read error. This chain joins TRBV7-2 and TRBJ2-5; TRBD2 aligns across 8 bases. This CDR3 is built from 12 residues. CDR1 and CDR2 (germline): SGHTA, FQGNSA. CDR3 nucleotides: TGTGCCAGCAGTAAGGGACTAGTAAGTTTCTTCTTC. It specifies CASSKGLVSFFF.

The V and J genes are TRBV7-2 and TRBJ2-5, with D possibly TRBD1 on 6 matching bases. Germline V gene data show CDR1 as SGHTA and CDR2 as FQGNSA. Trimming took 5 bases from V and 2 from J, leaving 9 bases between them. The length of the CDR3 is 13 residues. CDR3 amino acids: CASSGQTQETQYF. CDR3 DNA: TGTGCCAGCAGCGGACAGACACAAGAGACCCAGTACTTC. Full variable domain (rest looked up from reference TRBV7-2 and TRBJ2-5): GAGVSQSPSNKVTEKGKDVELRCDPISGHTALYWYRQSLGQGLEFLIYFQGNSAPDKSGLPSDRFSAERTGGSVSTLTIQRTQQEDSAVYLCASSGQTQETQYFGPGTRLLVL.

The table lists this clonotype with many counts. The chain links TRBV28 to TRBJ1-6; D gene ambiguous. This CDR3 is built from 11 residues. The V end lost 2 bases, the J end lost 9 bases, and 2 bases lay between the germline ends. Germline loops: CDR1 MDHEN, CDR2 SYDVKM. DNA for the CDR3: TGTGCCAGCAGTTTAGCTTCACCCCTCCACTTT. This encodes CASSLASPLHF.

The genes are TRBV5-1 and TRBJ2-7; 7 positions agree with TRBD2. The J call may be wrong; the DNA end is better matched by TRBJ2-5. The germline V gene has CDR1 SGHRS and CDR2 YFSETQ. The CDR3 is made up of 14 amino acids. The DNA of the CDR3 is TGCGCCAGCAGCAGCGGGACGGAACAAGAGACCCAGTACTTC. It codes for CASSSGTEQETQYF.